This is a list of T cell receptor beta chains from one sample in a study of neurological immune-mediated disorders. TCRdb redid the calling of the 5' RACE reads with MiXCR, one entry per CDR3 protein. The sample carries around 79,000 distinct CDR3 sequences, 13% to 15% recorded once. Sequencing used PBMCs. These receptors were collected from a woman in her 50s in good health. Each CDR3 is given with its conserved first and last residue. A D gene is named only where the DNA matches it firmly. Expanded clones are given a class, and other clones once, few, many or no size at all.

j_call v_call d_call clone_size cdr3_aa cdr3_nt
TRBJ2-2 TRBV5-6 TRBD1 NA CASSQLNPWTGKNTGELFF TGTGCCAGCAGCCAACTCAACCCGTGGACAGGGAAAAACACCGGGGAGCTGTTTTTT
TRBJ2-7 TRBV2 NA many CASSGDRRREQYF TGTGCCAGCAGTGGGGACCGCCGTCGCGAGCAGTACTTC
TRBJ1-5 TRBV15 NA many CATAESLDQPQHF TGTGCCACCGCGGAAAGCCTAGATCAGCCCCAGCATTTT
TRBJ2-3 TRBV19 NA many CASSIRLVADTQYF TGTGCCAGTAGTATACGGCTAGTTGCAGATACGCAGTATTTT
TRBJ2-3 TRBV7-8 TRBD2 many CASSLLAGVSDTQYF TGTGCCAGCAGCTTACTAGCGGGAGTCTCAGATACGCAGTATTTT
TRBJ2-7 TRBV5-6 NA many CASSLDESSYEQYF TGTGCCAGCAGCTTGGATGAGAGCTCCTACGAGCAGTACTTC
TRBJ2-1 TRBV2 TRBD1 many CASSFTGTGPFF TGTGCCAGCAGCTTTACCGGGACAGGGCCGTTCTTC
TRBJ2-4 TRBV20-1 NA many CSARELLVKNIQYF TGCAGTGCTAGGGAACTTTTAGTCAAAAACATTCAGTACTTC
TRBJ1-1 TRBV7-2 TRBD1 many CASSLLGQGWSEAFF TGTGCCAGCAGCTTATTGGGACAGGGTTGGTCTGAAGCTTTCTTT
TRBJ1-2 TRBV12-3/TRBV12-4 NA many CASSPSGGGEYYGYTF TGTGCCAGCAGTCCATCAGGTGGGGGAGAGTACTATGGCTACACCTTC
TRBJ2-7 TRBV20-1 TRBD2 many CSALQTSVEQYF TGCAGTGCTCTCCAGACTAGCGTCGAGCAGTACTTC
TRBJ1-5 TRBV29-1 TRBD1 NA CSVSQGANQPRHF TGCAGCGTTAGCCAGGGGGCCAATCAGCCCCGGCATTTT
TRBJ2-1 TRBV5-1 NA many CASSLDGSSYNEQFF TGCGCCAGCAGCTTGGACGGGAGCTCCTACAATGAGCAGTTCTTC
TRBJ2-1 TRBV7-6 TRBD2 few CASSLVIAGFHEQFF TGTGCCAGCAGCTTAGTTATAGCGGGTTTCCATGAGCAGTTCTTC
TRBJ2-7 TRBV28 NA few CASSLTGTIYEQYF TGTGCCAGCAGTTTAACCGGGACAATCTACGAGCAGTACTTC
TRBJ1-5 TRBV5-1 TRBD1 many CASPGGLGYSNQPQHF TGCGCCAGCCCAGGGGGGTTAGGATATAGCAATCAGCCCCAGCATTTT
TRBJ2-5 TRBV10-3 TRBD1 few CAISQSQGDQETQYF TGTGCCATCAGCCAATCACAGGGGGACCAAGAGACCCAGTACTTC
TRBJ2-5 TRBV29-1 TRBD2 NA CSLLAGELETQYF TGCAGTTTACTAGCGGGAGAATTGGAGACCCAGTACTTC
TRBJ1-2 TRBV5-1 NA many CASSLSASQGNYGYTF TGCGCCAGCAGCTTGTCAGCCAGCCAGGGGAACTATGGCTACACCTTC
TRBJ1-1 TRBV5-1 NA many CASSSRPNQGNTEAFF TGCGCCAGCAGCTCTAGGCCTAATCAGGGGAACACTGAAGCTTTCTTT
TRBJ2-3 TRBV5-1 NA many CASSLEGQGVTDTQYF TGCGCCAGCAGCTTGGAGGGTCAGGGCGTGACAGATACGCAGTATTTT
TRBJ2-7 TRBV29-1 TRBD2 many CSVLAVSKGYEQYF TGCAGCGTCCTAGCGGTTTCAAAGGGCTACGAGCAGTACTTC
TRBJ2-1 TRBV4-1 TRBD2 many CASSQERIAGHNEQFF TGCGCCAGCAGCCAAGAAAGGATAGCGGGGCACAATGAGCAGTTCTTC
TRBJ1-1 TRBV9 NA many CASSGGQSNTEAFF TGTGCCAGCAGCGGCGGACAGTCGAACACTGAAGCTTTCTTT
TRBJ2-3 TRBV5-1 NA NA CASSLGLVLTDTQYF TGCGCCAGCAGCTTGGGACTAGTTTTGACAGATACGCAGTATTTT
TRBJ2-3 TRBV7-3 NA NA CASSLNSGEGTQYF TGTGCCAGCAGCTTAAATTCGGGGGAAGGTACGCAGTATTTT
TRBJ1-5 TRBV5-1 NA many CASSLGQGSNQPQHF TGCGCCAGCAGCTTGGGGCAGGGTAGCAATCAGCCCCAGCATTTT
TRBJ2-7 TRBV6-2/TRBV6-3 TRBD2 NA CASSPGLAGVHEQYF TGTGCCAGCAGTCCAGGACTAGCGGGAGTTCACGAGCAGTACTTC
TRBJ2-1 TRBV7-2 NA many CASTPGLAGWGEQFF TGTGCCAGCACCCCCGGGCTAGCCGGATGGGGTGAGCAGTTCTTC
TRBJ2-7 TRBV5-1 TRBD1 many CASSGGQGRSYEQYF TGCGCCAGCAGCGGAGGACAGGGAAGATCCTACGAGCAGTACTTC
TRBJ2-1 TRBV5-1 NA few CASSLGVEQFF TGCGCCAGCAGCTTGGGTGTGGAGCAGTTCTTC
TRBJ1-1 TRBV11-3 NA few CASSLSYARATEAFF TGTGCCAGCAGCTTAAGCTATGCCAGGGCCACTGAAGCTTTCTTT
TRBJ1-6 TRBV28 NA many CASTSPAGYIPYNSPLHF TGTGCCAGCACCTCGCCCGCAGGATACATACCTTATAATTCACCCCTCCACTTT
TRBJ2-5 TRBV5-1 NA many CASSWGQETQYF TGCGCCAGCAGTTGGGGTCAAGAGACCCAGTACTTC
TRBJ2-7 TRBV5-1 TRBD1 many CASAPQQGYEQYF TGCGCCAGCGCTCCGCAACAGGGGTACGAGCAGTACTTC
TRBJ2-2 TRBV5-1 TRBD1 many CASSPGPGQGNTGELFF TGCGCCAGCAGCCCGGGGCCGGGACAGGGGAACACCGGGGAGCTGTTTTTT
TRBJ2-5 TRBV20-1 NA many CSAREAPMGETQYF TGCAGTGCTAGAGAGGCCCCCATGGGAGAGACCCAGTACTTC
TRBJ2-1 TRBV11-2 TRBD2 many CASSPTGTSGLQEQFF TGTGCCAGCAGCCCCACCGGGACTAGCGGGTTACAGGAGCAGTTCTTC
TRBJ1-1 TRBV11-2 NA many CASSFSAGLTNTEAFF TGTGCCAGCAGCTTTTCCGCTGGCCTCACGAACACTGAAGCTTTCTTT
TRBJ2-3 TRBV5-1 NA NA CASSLERQANTYTQYF TGCGCCAGCAGCTTGGAGAGACAGGCAAACACTTATACGCAGTATTTT
TRBJ2-7 TRBV29-1 TRBD1 NA CSVEDLKGQGPTEQYF TGCAGCGTTGAAGATCTCAAGGGACAGGGACCCACCGAGCAGTACTTC
TRBJ2-3 TRBV5-1 NA many CASSFGGSRSLYTDTQYF TGCGCCAGCAGCTTTGGCGGCTCCCGCTCCCTTTACACAGATACGCAGTATTTT
TRBJ1-2 TRBV27 NA many CASGRDTYGYTF TGTGCCAGCGGGAGGGACACCTATGGCTACACCTTC
TRBJ1-1 TRBV20-1 NA many CSAPNSQGKAFF TGCAGTGCTCCCAACAGCCAGGGAAAAGCTTTCTTT
TRBJ2-3 TRBV20-1 TRBD1 many CSAQELGQGTDTQYF TGCAGTGCCCAAGAACTGGGACAGGGGACAGATACGCAGTATTTT
TRBJ2-3 TRBV10-3 NA many CAAKTHLTDTQYF TGTGCCGCGAAAACCCACCTCACAGATACGCAGTATTTT
TRBJ2-7 TRBV28 NA many CASSLVDSSSYEQYF TGTGCCAGCAGTTTGGTGGACAGCAGCTCCTACGAGCAGTACTTC
TRBJ2-7 TRBV7-2 NA many CASSLDGRSFSYEQYF TGTGCCAGCAGCTTAGACGGTCGCTCCTTCTCCTACGAGCAGTACTTC
TRBJ2-1 TRBV7-8 NA few CASSFAMGTGIF NA
TRBJ2-7 TRBV28 NA many CASRNRGGYGQGLYEQYF TGTGCCAGCAGGAACAGGGGGGGCTATGGGCAGGGGCTCTACGAGCAGTACTTC
TRBJ2-5 TRBV5-1 NA many CASSLERPQETQYF TGCGCCAGCAGCTTAGAGCGGCCCCAAGAGACCCAGTACTTC
TRBJ2-7 TRBV5-1 NA many CASSLGLRTEQYF TGCGCCAGCAGCTTGGGACTTCGCACCGAGCAGTACTTC
TRBJ2-1 TRBV7-2 NA many CASSLAGGAYNEQFF TGTGCCAGCAGCTTAGCGGGGGGAGCGTACAATGAGCAGTTCTTC
TRBJ1-2 TRBV28 NA many CASRPAGGEAYTF TGTGCCAGCAGACCCGCCGGGGGCGAGGCCTACACCTTC
TRBJ2-7 TRBV5-4 NA many CASTRQDSYEQYF TGTGCCAGCACCCGACAGGACTCCTACGAGCAGTACTTC
TRBJ2-1 TRBV6-5 NA NA CASRLGVGEQFF TGTGCCAGCAGACTGGGGGTTGGTGAGCAGTTCTTC
TRBJ2-3 TRBV6-5 TRBD2 many CASTPLAGDTQYF TGTGCCAGCACCCCCCTAGCGGGAGATACGCAGTATTTT